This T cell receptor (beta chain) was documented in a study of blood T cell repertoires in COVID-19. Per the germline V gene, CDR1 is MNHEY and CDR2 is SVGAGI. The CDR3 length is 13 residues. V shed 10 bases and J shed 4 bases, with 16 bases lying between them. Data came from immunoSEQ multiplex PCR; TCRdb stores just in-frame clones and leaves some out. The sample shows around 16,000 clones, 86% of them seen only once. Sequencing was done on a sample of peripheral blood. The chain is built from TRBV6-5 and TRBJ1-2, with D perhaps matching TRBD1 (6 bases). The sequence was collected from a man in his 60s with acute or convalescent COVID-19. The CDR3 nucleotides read TGTGCCACTAAGGGGGGGGGAGTCTATGGCTACACCTTC. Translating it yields CATKGGGVYGYTF.